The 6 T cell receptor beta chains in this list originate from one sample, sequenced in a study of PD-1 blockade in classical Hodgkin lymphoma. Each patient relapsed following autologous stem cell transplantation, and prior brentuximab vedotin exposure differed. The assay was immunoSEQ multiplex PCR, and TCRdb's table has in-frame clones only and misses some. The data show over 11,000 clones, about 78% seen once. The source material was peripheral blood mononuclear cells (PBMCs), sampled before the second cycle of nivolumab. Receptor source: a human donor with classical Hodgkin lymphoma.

The CDR3 spells CASSLTRVELFF. CDR3 sequence (DNA): TGTGCCAGCAGCTTAACGAGGGTGGAACTGTTTTTT. This sequence joins TRBV11-2 and TRBJ1-4; D is ambiguous. Germline lookup yields CDR1 SGHAT and CDR2 FQNNGV. Trimming left V 2 bases short and J 12 bases short, with 10 bases between. The CDR3 spans 12 residues.

The CDR3 DNA sequence: TGTGCCAGCAGCTTGAATACAGGGGGCAATCAGCCCCAGCATTTT. Amino acid sequence: CASSLNTGGNQPQHF. This chain uses TRBV11-2 with TRBJ1-5; 7 bases fit TRBD1. CDR1 and CDR2 from the germline V gene are SGHAT and FQNNGV. The CDR3 is 15 amino acids. With 3 bases clipped from V and 2 bases from J, the junction kept 4 bases outside the gene matches.

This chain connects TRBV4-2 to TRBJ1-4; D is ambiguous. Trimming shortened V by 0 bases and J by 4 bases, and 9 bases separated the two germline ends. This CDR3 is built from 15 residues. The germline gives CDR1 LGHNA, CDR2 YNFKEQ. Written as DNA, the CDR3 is TGTGCCAGCAGCCAAGATCCCGGGGATAATGAAAAACTGTTTTTT. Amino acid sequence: CASSQDPGDNEKLFF.

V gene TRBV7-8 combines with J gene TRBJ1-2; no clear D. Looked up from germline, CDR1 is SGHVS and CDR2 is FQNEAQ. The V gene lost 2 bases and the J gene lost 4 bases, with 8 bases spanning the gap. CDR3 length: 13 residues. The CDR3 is CASSLLTAYGYTF. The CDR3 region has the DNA TGTGCCAGCAGCTTATTAACGGCCTATGGCTACACCTTC.

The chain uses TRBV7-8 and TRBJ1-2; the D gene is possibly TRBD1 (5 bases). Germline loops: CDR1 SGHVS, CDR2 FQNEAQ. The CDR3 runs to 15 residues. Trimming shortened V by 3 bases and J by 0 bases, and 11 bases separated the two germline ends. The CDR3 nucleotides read TGTGCCAGCAGCTTGGGGCAGAAGTCTAACTATGGCTACACCTTC. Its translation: CASSLGQKSNYGYTF.

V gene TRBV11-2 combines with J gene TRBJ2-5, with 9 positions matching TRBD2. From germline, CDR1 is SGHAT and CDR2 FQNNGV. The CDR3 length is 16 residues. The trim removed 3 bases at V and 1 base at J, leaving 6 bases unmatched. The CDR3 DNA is TGTGCCAGCAGCTTCGGGTCTAGCGGGACCCAAGAGACCCAGTACTTC. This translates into CASSFGSSGTQETQYF.